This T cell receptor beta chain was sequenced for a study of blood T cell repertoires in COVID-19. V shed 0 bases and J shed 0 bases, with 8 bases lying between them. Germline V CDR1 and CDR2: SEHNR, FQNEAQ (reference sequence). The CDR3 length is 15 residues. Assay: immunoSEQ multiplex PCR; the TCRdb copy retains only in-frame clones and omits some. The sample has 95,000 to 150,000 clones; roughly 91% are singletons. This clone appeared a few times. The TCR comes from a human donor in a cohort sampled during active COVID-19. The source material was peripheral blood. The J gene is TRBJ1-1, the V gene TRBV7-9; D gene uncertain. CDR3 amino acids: CASSLARDLNTEAFF. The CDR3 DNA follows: TGTGCCAGCAGCTTAGCGAGGGATCTGAACACTGAAGCTTTCTTT.